A single sample is the source of the 2 T cell receptor beta chains below, sequenced in a study of low-dose radiotherapy and immunotherapy resistance in tumors. First-strand cDNA relied on TRAV- and TRBV-specific primers spanning alpha and beta chains. The TCRs were subjected to amplification over about 20 PCR cycles employing a constant-region primer in conjunction with a V-primer adapter. From the reads, TCRdb called clonotypes with MiXCR, one entry per CDR3 protein. The table lists 8,800 or so distinct CDR3 sequences, roughly four fifths of them singletons. These TCRs come from a human donor with advanced metastatic prostate, ovarian, gallbladder or colorectal cancer (not recorded which). This table probably holds off-target reads from a library built for another chain.

This clonotype was counted a few times. This rearrangement joins TRBV28 to TRBJ1-1, with D unresolved. The germline gives CDR1 MDHEN, CDR2 SYDVKM. Trimming pared 5 bases from V and 1 base from J, leaving 14 bases between. This CDR3 comprises 15 residues. The CDR3 DNA is TGTGCCAGCAGTGGGAGTTTGGGCGAGAACACTGAAGCTTTCTTT. Translated, it gives CASSGSLGENTEAFF. Combining the CDR3 with reference TRBV28 and TRBJ1-1 gives the whole variable domain DVKVTQSSRYLVKRTGEKVFLECVQDMDHENMFWYRQDPGLGLRLIYFSYDVKMKEKGDIPEGYSVSREKKERFSLILESASTNQTSMYLCASSGSLGENTEAFFGQGTRLTVV.

The V gene is TRBV12-3 or TRBV12-4, the J gene TRBJ1-5, with TRBD1 identical over 7 bases. V trimming: 3 bases; J trimming: 4 bases; junction bases outside the gene matches: 6. The CDR3 covers 15 residues. CDR3 amino acids: CASSFGDSMNQPQHF. In DNA form, the CDR3 reads TGTGCCAGCAGTTTTGGGGACAGTATGAATCAGCCCCAGCATTTT.